The sample holds a few counts of the clone carrying this T cell receptor (beta chain). The antigen remains undetermined. The sample comes from a study of post-analysis software for immune sequencing data. Trimming stripped 5 bases from V and 4 bases from J, with 15 bases between. CDR1 is SGHAT and CDR2 is FQNNGV in the germline V gene. The CDR3 is made up of 15 amino acids. The authors incorporated unique molecular identifiers into the TCR beta cDNA libraries. Yield was 450,000 to 650,000 cDNA molecules from around 1 to 9.1 million T cells. TCRdb used MiXCR to reprocess the PCR reads, holding one entry per CDR3 protein. The table has about 430,000 distinct CDR3 sequences, less than 40% seen once. Study findings and constraints: Roughly five TRBV segments, including TRBV5-6, TRBV5-1 and TRBV20-1, were more frequent in patients than controls. Compared with controls, patients showed significantly lower normalized Chao1 diversity.

This chain links TRBV11-2 with TRBJ2-1; possibly TRBD1 for D (6 bases). Sequencing input: blood. This receptor was taken from a girl aged 2-10 years with multiple sclerosis. The chain's CDR3 is CASSQGGPSYNEQFF. Written as DNA, the CDR3 is TGTGCCAGCAGCCAAGGGGGTCCAAGTTACAATGAGCAGTTCTTC.